One sample yielded the 15 T cell receptor beta chains listed below, sequenced in a study of cytomegalovirus exposure and HLA in healthy donors. Both 60 Vbeta primers and 13 Jbeta primers went into the PCR. Only in-frame clones appear in the TCRdb table, and some are missing; sequencing was by immunoSEQ multiplex PCR. Among 150,000 to 200,000 clones, 80% to 90% were seen once, and the ten largest hold more than 2%. What was sequenced was PBMCs. These receptors originate from a man younger than 35 in good health and CMV-seropositive.

The CDR3, as DNA: TGTGCCAGCAGCTTGAGCTTTAGCGGGTTATCCGGGGAGCTGTTTTTT. Protein: CASSLSFSGLSGELFF. V is TRBV11-3 and J is TRBJ2-2, with TRBD2 matching 7 bases. The CDR3 has 16 residues. Germline V CDR1 and CDR2: SGHNT, YENEEA. The V segment lost 3 bases and the J segment 6 bases; nucleotides outside the gene matches: 10.

This chain connects TRBV29-1 to TRBJ2-7; TRBD1 is a possible D gene (6 bases). Deletions cut 5 bases from V and 5 bases from J, with 16 bases between. Germline CDR1 SQVTM, CDR2 ANQGSEA. The CDR3 contains 13 residues. The CDR3 DNA reads TGCAGCGTTCACCTCGGTGGGGGCCACGAGCAGTACTTC. Translation: CSVHLGGGHEQYF.

CDR3 DNA sequence: TGTGCCAGCAGTGAGGGGCCGGCGGGGGCGAAGAACACTGAAGCTTTCTTT. Translation gives CASSEGPAGAKNTEAFF. The rearrangement uses TRBV6-1 and TRBJ1-1; D is possibly TRBD1 (6 bases). Germline V lookup: CDR1 MNHNS, CDR2 SASEGT. V lost 3 bases to trimming and J lost 1 base, with 18 bases between them. CDR3 size: 17 residues.

Notes on this clone: Within the sample, other DNA sequences also encode this same CDR3. This rearrangement joins TRBV30 to TRBJ1-6, with unresolved D. Germline values: CDR1 GTSNPN, CDR2 SVGIG (reference sequence). Trimming pared 4 bases from V and 13 bases from J, leaving 23 bases between. CDR3 length equals 15 residues. The CDR3, as DNA: TGTGCCTGGACCCGGCTTTCGACACAGTTGGTTCCCCTCCACTTT. Amino acids: CAWTRLSTQLVPLHF.

The chain uses TRBV5-5 and TRBJ2-7; D unresolved. In germline, CDR1 is SGHKS, CDR2 YYEKEE (reference sequence). Trimming cost V 8 bases and J 0 bases, with 12 bases left between them. The CDR3 spans 13 residues. This CDR3 reads CARGKWSSYEQYF. The DNA of the CDR3 is TGTGCCAGGGGTAAGTGGAGCTCCTACGAGCAGTACTTC.

J is TRBJ1-1 and V is TRBV5-6, with 11 bases matching TRBD1. Germline CDR1 is SGHDT and CDR2 is YYEEEE. Trimming took 4 bases from V and 3 from J; bases not matched to a gene: 8. This CDR3 is built from 16 residues. DNA for the CDR3: TGTGCCAGCAGCCCGGAGGTGGGACAGGGGGACACTGAAGCTTTCTTT. Protein product: CASSPEVGQGDTEAFF.

V gene TRBV25-1 combines with J gene TRBJ1-5; D is perhaps TRBD1 (5 bases). The germline V and J ends were trimmed by 1 base and 6 bases, with 13 bases remaining between them. The CDR3 covers 15 residues. Germline loops: CDR1 MGHDK, CDR2 SYGVNS. This CDR3 reads CASSELVEGSQPQHF. The CDR3 DNA sequence: TGTGCCAGCAGTGAATTAGTGGAGGGGAGTCAGCCCCAGCATTTT.

This clone appeared a few times. V is TRBV19 and J is TRBJ2-2; 7 positions match TRBD1. This CDR3 is 19 amino acids long. V shed 2 bases and J 2 bases; nucleotides not matched to a gene: 14. Germline-derived CDR1 and CDR2 are LNHDA and SQIVND (reference sequence). CDR3 sequence reads: CASSINLGVRGPNTGELFF. For the CDR3, the DNA is TGTGCCAGTAGTATAAACCTCGGGGTGAGGGGGCCTAACACCGGGGAGCTGTTTTTT.

The V gene is TRBV4-2, the J gene TRBJ2-7; the match to TRBD2 covers 7 bases. From germline, CDR1 is LGHNA and CDR2 YNFKEQ. With 0 bases clipped from V and 0 bases from J, the junction kept 5 bases outside the gene matches. The length of the CDR3 is 16 residues. The CDR3 bases are TGTGCCAGCAGCCAAGAGGGGGGGATGAGCTCCTACGAGCAGTACTTC. It encodes CASSQEGGMSSYEQYF.

This clone was seen just once. This chain joins TRBV4-1 and TRBJ2-5; TRBD1 agrees at 9 bases. This CDR3 has 17 residues. Per germline, CDR1 MGHRA and CDR2 YSYEKL. Trimming took 0 bases from V and 4 from J; bases not matched to a gene: 9. Here the CDR3 reads CASSQEGQGGAVETQYF. CDR3 coding DNA: TGCGCCAGCAGCCAAGAGGGACAGGGAGGCGCGGTAGAGACCCAGTACTTC.

This clone was recorded once. The chain carries TRBV2 and TRBJ2-5; 8 nucleotides align to TRBD2. The germline V gene encodes CDR1 SNHLY and CDR2 FYNNEI. J gave up 3 bases and V 7 bases, and 7 bases lay outside the gene matches. This CDR3 has 14 amino acids. The CDR3 region is CASTGRGGEETQYF. In DNA, the CDR3 is TGTGCCAGCACCGGACGGGGGGGGGAAGAGACCCAGTACTTC.

The V gene is TRBV27, the J gene TRBJ2-3; weak D call: TRBD2 (5 bases). CDR3 length equals 14 residues. Germline CDR1 and CDR2: MNHEY and SMNVEV (reference sequence). The V gene lost 6 bases and the J gene lost 4 bases, with 14 bases spanning the gap. The CDR3 region is CASRPVPGADTQYF. The CDR3 region has the DNA TGTGCCAGCAGACCCGTCCCCGGGGCAGATACGCAGTATTTT.

The rearrangement uses TRBV7-9 and TRBJ1-6; no clear D. The CDR3 loop spans 14 amino acids. With 1 base removed from V and 10 bases from J, the gap between germline ends came to 11 bases. Germline CDR1 SEHNR, CDR2 FQNEAQ (reference sequence). The CDR3 sequence: CASSLDAGGSPLHF. DNA for the CDR3: TGTGCCAGCAGCTTAGACGCCGGAGGGTCACCCCTCCACTTT.

Note on this clone: This CDR3 fails to terminate in the conserved phenylalanine or tryptophan, so it likely reflects a read error. The chain uses TRBV6-5 and TRBJ2-2; D call uncertain. This CDR3 region has 15 residues. V was trimmed by 5 bases and J by 1 base, leaving 11 bases between them. Looked up from germline, CDR1 is MNHEY and CDR2 is SVGAGI. CDR3 DNA: TGTGCCAGCAGTACGGGTCAGGTGAACACCGGGGAGCTGTTTTCT. Protein: CASSTGQVNTGELFS.

This rearrangement joins TRBV2 to TRBJ1-1; D gene unclear. In germline, CDR1 is SNHLY, CDR2 FYNNEI. V lost 7 bases and J 0 bases, leaving 9 bases between the germline ends. The CDR3 totals 13 residues. CDR3 residues: CASTAEVNTEAFF. CDR3 nucleotide sequence: TGTGCCAGCACGGCGGAGGTGAACACTGAAGCTTTCTTT.